This T cell receptor beta chain appears in the sequencing data of a study of human T cells and chemical hapten exposure (dated by TCRdb to the early 2020s). A note on the overall study: For sensitization, 2% DPC in acetone was applied to an approximately 2 cm by approximately 2 cm area of upper inner arm skin. Throughout the study period of around 24 weeks, patients also received therapeutic DPC doses to the scalp every week. Patch testing on the upper back used Finn chambers containing 0.01% DPC, with scoring done after 6 days according to International Contact Dermatitis Research Group standards. Most of the patients in the cohort were female, and the cohort covered alopecia areata with under or over 50% scalp involvement, alopecia totalis and alopecia universalis. Libraries were pooled for sequencing, and per-sample TCR yields varied mainly because of small differences in library volumes within the pool. In alopecia patients, the study followed how the peripheral blood TCR repertoire changed in vivo over primary and secondary sensitization to diphenylcyclopropenone (DPC), a hapten. Blood samples were taken from patients before sensitization (week 0) and then at 2, 6 and about 24 weeks after DPC sensitization. Blood for TCR sequencing was provided by twenty-nine alopecia patients at one to four time points (pre-sensitization, 2, 6 and 24 weeks). Findings and caveats that apply to the study as a whole: Significantly more large CDR3 similarity clusters were formed by expanded TCRs than by pre-sensitization or healthy control sets, consistent with antigen-driven responses. A positive correlation was found between the number of PT1 expanded TCRs and patch test score, with significance reached at thresholds 8, 16 and 32 but not 4. DPC sensitization did not change how many TCRs were above 1 in 1000 frequency, and no evidence was found of alterations in global repertoire structure. Repeated subsampling changed both the strength of the expansion versus patch-test correlation and the threshold at which that correlation became significant. Alopecia, a presumed autoimmune disease, was present in all patients, so the immune response of the patients might differ from that of healthy individuals.

Reading the label with the study, this specimen's time point is: patch test 1, 2 weeks after DPC sensitization. The sample's treatment or condition, from its label and the paper: therapeutic diphenylcyclopropenone sensitization with weekly scalp DPC. Blood at each patch-test visit was drawn before the patch test was applied. To be eligible, patients had to be aged 18 to 70, diagnosed with alopecia and judged suitable for DPC therapy, while pregnant patients were excluded. Total RNA was extracted from unfractionated whole blood that had been collected in Tempus Blood RNA tubes. This clonotype was counted a single time. Its antigen remains undetermined. No much larger clone is present one base from it, and per-base qualities are unavailable. One read represents weak support. CDR1 SGHRS and CDR2 YFSETQ are derived from the germline V gene. Relative to germline, V is 0 bases shorter and J is 11 bases shorter, with 12 bases between their ends. The CDR3 covers 14 residues, taking in both the cysteine and the phenylalanine. This entry keeps only the CDR3 DNA: 42 bases, framed from base 1.

Library prep was done by RACE. TCRdb records NextSeq 500 as the sequencer. During library preparation, unique molecular identifiers were attached to individual cDNA molecules so that TCRs could be counted in a quantitative, reproducible way. Both TCR alpha and TCR beta chains were sequenced from each blood RNA sample. Per the authors' processing: The median number of TCRs per sample was around 96,000, ranging from 23,224 to 690,600. V, J and CDR3 annotation of the TCR reads was carried out using the Decombinator software suite. For PS versus PT1 abundance plots, all samples were subsampled to the same number of TCRs (28,000). Expanded TCRs were defined as absent before sensitization and observed at least eight times at the 2-week time point. Starting from the raw public reads, TCRdb applied fastp trimming at Q25, assembled clones with MiXCR and retained in-frame beta chains. Each CDR3 protein gets just one entry, which takes the most common genes and DNA from the rows behind it. The V and J calls were not made by the authors but by TCRdb's processing. This sample comprises approximately 77,000 distinct CDR3 sequences, 6% to 9% of them detected only once. Roughly 1.6% of the sample lies in the top ten.

The receptor comes from a woman in her twenties or thirties with alopecia areata. Some clones in this sample may be carry-over from other donors' samples. Sample: whole blood, taken in connection with sensitization to the hapten diphenylcyclopropenone (DPC). This sequence uses TRBV5-1 and TRBJ1-6, and perhaps TRBD1 as D gene, on 5 matching bases. The CDR3 region reads CASSLAGRGAPLHF. The sequenced DNA is TGCGCCAGCAGCTTGGCAGGGAGGGGTGCACCCCTCCACTTT.